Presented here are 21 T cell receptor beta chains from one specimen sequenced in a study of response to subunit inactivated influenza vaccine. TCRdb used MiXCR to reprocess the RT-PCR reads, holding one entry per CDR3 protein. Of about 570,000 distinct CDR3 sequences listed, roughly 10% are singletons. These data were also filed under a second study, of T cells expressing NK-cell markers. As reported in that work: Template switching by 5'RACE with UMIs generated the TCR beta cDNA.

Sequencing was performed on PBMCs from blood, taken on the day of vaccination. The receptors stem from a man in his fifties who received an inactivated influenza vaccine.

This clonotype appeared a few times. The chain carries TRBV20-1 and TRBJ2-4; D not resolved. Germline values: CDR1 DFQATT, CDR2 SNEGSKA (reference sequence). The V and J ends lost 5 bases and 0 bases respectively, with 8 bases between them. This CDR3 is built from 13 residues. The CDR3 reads CSAGSLAKNIQYF. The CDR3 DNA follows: TGCAGTGCTGGAAGTCTAGCCAAAAACATTCAGTACTTC.

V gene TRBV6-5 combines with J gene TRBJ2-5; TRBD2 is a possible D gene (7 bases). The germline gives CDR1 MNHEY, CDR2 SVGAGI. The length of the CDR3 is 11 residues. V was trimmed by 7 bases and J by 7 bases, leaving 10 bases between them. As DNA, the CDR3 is TGTGCCAGCAAAGGGGGGGTGACCCAGTACTTC. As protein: CASKGGVTQYF.

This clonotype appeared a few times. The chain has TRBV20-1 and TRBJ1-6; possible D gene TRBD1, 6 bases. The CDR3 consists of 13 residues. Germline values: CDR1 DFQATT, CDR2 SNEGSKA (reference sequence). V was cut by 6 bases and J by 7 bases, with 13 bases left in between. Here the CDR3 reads CSATQGINSPLHF. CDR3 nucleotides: TGCAGTGCCACACAGGGTATCAATTCACCCCTCCACTTT.

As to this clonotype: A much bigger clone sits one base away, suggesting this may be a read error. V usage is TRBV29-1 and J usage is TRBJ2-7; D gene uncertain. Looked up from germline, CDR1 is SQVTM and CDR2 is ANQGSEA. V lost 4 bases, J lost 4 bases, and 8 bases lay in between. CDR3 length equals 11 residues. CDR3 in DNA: TGCAGCGTTGTGTCAGCGTACGAGCAGTACTTC. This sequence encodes CSVVSAYEQYF.

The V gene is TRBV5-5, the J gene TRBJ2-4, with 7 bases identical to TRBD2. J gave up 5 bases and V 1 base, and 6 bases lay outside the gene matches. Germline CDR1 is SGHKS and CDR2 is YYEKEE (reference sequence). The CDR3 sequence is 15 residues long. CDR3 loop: CASSLLQGGQNIQYF. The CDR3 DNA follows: TGTGCCAGCAGCTTGCTGCAGGGAGGGCAAAACATTCAGTACTTC.

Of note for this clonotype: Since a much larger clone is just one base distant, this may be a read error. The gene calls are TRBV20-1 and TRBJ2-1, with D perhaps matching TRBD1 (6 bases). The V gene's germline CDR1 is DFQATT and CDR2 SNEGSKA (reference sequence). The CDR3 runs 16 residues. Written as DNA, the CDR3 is TGCTGTGCTAGGATGGTAGGGGGAGACTCCTACAATGAGCAGTTCTTC. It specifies CCARMVGGDSYNEQFF.

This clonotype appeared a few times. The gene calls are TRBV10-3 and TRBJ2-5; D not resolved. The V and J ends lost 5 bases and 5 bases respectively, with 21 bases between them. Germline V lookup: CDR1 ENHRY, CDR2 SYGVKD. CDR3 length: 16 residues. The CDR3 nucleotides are TGTGCCATCAGTTCAAACCGGGCGCCTGGACGGGAGACCCAGTACTTC. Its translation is CAISSNRAPGRETQYF.

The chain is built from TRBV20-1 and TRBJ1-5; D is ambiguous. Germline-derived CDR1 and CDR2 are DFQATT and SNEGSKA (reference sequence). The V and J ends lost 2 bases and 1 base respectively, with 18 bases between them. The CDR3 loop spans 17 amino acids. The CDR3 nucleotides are TGCAGTGCTAGAAATGTGGGCAGCACCCGAAGCAATCAGCCCCAGCATTTT. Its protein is CSARNVGSTRSNQPQHF.

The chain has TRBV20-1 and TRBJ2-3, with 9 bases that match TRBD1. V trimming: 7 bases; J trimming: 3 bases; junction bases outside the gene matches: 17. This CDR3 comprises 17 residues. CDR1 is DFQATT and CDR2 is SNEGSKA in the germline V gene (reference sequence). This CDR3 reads CSVNRPTGTGSTDTQYF. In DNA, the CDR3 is TGCAGTGTCAATCGCCCAACCGGGACAGGGTCTACAGATACGCAGTATTTT.

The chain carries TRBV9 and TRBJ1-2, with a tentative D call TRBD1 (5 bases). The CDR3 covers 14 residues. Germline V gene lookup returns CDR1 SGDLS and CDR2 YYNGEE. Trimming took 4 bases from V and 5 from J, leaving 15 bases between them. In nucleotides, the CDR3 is TGTGCCAGCAGCACCGCGGACGGGACTTATGGCTACACCTTC. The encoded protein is CASSTADGTYGYTF.

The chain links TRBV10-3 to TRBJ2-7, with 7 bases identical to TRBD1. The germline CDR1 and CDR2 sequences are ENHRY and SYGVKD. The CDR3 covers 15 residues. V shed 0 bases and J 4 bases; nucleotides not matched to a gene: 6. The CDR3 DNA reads TGTGCCATCAGTGAGTCGGTACAGGGGAATTACGAGCAGTACTTC. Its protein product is CAISESVQGNYEQYF.

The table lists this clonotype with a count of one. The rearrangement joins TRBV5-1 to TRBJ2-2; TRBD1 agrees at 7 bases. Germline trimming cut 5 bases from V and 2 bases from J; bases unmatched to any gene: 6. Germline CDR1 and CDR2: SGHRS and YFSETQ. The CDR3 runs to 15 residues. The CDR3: CASSIGTVNTGELFF. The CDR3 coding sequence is TGCGCCAGCAGTATCGGGACAGTAAACACCGGGGAGCTGTTTTTT.

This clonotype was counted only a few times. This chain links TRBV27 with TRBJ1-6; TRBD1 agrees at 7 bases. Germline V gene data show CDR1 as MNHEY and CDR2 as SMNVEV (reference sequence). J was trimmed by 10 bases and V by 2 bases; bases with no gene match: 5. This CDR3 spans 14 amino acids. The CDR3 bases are TGTGCCAGCAGTTTAGAGACAGGGAGGTCACCCCTCCACTTT. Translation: CASSLETGRSPLHF.

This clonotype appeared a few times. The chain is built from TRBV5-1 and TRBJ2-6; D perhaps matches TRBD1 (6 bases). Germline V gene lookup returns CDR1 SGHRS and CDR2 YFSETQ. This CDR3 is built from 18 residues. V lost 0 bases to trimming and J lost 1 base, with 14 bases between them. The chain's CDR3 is CASSLVSGAPSGANVLTF. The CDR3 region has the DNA TGCGCCAGCAGCTTGGTCTCAGGGGCACCTTCTGGGGCCAACGTCCTGACTTTC.

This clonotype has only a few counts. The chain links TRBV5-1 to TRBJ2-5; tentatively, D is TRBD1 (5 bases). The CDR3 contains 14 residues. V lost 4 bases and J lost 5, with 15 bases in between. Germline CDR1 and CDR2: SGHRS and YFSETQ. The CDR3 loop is CASSPRVPRETQYF. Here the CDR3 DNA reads TGCGCCAGCAGCCCCAGGGTCCCTCGGGAGACCCAGTACTTC.

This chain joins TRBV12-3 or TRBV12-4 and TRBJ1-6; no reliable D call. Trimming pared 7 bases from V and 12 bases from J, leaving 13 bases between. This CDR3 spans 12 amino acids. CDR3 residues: CASNLSWGPLHF. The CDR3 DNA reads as TGTGCCAGCAACCTCTCATGGGGACCCCTCCACTTT.

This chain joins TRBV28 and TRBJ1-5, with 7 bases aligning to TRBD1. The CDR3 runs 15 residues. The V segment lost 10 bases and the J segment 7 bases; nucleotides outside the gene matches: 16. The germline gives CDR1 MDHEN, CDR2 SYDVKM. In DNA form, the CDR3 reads TGTGCCACCCACGGGGTCCCACAGGGGTTGCAGCCCCAGCATTTT. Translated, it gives CATHGVPQGLQPQHF.

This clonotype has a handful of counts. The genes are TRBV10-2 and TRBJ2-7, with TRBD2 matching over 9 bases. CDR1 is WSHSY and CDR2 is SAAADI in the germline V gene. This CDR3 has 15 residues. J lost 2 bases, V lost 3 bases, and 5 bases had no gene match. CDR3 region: CASSDWPSGAYEQYF. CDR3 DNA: TGCGCCAGCAGTGACTGGCCTAGCGGGGCCTACGAGCAGTACTTC.

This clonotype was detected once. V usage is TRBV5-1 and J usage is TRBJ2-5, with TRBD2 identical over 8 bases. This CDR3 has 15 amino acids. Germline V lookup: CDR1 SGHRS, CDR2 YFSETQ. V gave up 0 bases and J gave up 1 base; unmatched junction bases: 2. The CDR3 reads CASSLVSGVQETQYF. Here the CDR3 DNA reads TGCGCCAGCAGCTTGGTTAGCGGGGTCCAAGAGACCCAGTACTTC.

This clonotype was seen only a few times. CDR3 bases: TGCGCCAGCAGCTTCTCTCCCTGGCAAGAGACCCAGTACTTC. As protein: CASSFSPWQETQYF. The chain links TRBV5-1 to TRBJ2-5; D unresolved. Germline CDR1 SGHRS, CDR2 YFSETQ. Trimming took 2 bases from V and 2 from J, leaving 10 bases between them. The CDR3 spans 14 residues. Drawing the rest from reference TRBV5-1 and TRBJ2-5, the complete variable domain is KAGVTQTPRYLIKTRGQQVTLSCSPISGHRSVSWYQQTPGQGLQFLFEYFSETQRNKGNFPGRFSGRQFSNSRSEMNVSTLELGDSALYLCASSFSPWQETQYFGPGTRLLVL.

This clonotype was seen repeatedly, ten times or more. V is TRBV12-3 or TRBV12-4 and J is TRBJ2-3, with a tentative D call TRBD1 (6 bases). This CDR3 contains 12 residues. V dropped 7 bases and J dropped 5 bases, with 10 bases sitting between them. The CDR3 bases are TGTGCCAGCACCCTAGGGGGAGATACGCAGTATTTT. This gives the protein CASTLGGDTQYF.